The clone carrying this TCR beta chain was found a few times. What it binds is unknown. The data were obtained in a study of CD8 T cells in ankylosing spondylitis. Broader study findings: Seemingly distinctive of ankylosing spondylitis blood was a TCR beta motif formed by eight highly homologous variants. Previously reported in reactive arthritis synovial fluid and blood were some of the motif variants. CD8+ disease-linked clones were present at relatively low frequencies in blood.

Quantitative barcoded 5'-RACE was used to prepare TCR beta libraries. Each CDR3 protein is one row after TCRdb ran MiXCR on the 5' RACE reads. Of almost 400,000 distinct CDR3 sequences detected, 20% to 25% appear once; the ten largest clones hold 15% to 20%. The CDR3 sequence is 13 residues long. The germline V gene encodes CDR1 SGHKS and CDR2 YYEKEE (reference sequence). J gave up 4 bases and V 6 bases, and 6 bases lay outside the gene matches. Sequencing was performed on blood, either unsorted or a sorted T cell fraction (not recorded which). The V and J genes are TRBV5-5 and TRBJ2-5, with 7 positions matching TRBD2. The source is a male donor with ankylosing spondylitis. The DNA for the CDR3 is TGTGCCAGCAAAACTAGCGCCCCAGAGACCCAGTACTTC. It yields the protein CASKTSAPETQYF.